This TCR beta chain was obtained from a study of T cells in Graves' hyperthyroidism and ophthalmopathy. General study points: Most expanded thyroid clonotypes above 0.001 also appeared in blood.

Trimming removed 6 bases from V and 5 bases from J, with 16 bases in between. The CDR3 is made up of 14 amino acids. With a duration under 2 months, the hyperthyroidism was newly diagnosed in patients aged 18 to 65. This clonotype occurred many times. Antigen unknown. Template material for amplifying TCR beta CDR3 regions consisted of RNA transcripts. HTBI primers were the set used in a first-round RT-PCR of the TCR CDR3. TCRdb re-called the multiplex PCR reads through MiXCR, storing one row per CDR3 protein. The sample holds almost 600,000 distinct CDR3 sequences, over 11% seen once. This clonotype was sampled from a woman younger than 45 with Graves' hyperthyroidism that later progressed to Graves' ophthalmopathy. Sequenced: blood. The gene calls are TRBV12-3 or TRBV12-4 and TRBJ2-5; D may match TRBD1 or TRBD2 (6 bases each). The CDR3 nucleotides are TGTGCCAGCAGCCGCCAGTTAGGGGGGGAGACCCAGTACTTC. It codes for CASSRQLGGETQYF.